The sequence of this T cell receptor (beta chain) was determined in a study of blood T cell repertoires in COVID-19. The CDR3 is 15 residues long. The V segment lost 3 bases and the J segment 5 bases; nucleotides outside the gene matches: 9. CDR1 LNHDA and CDR2 SQIVND come from the germline V gene (reference sequence). Method: immunoSEQ multiplex PCR; TCRdb's copy keeps in-frame clones and lacks some. The data show over 60,000 clones, with 70% to 85% seen just once and 10% to 15% held by the top ten. Sequenced sample: peripheral blood. V and J are TRBV19 and TRBJ2-7; the match to TRBD1 covers 8 bases. The receptor's source is a man between 50 and 59 years old with COVID-19, enrolled during active disease. The CDR3 DNA sequence: TGTGCCAGTAGTATTCAGGGGGCGTCTAAGAACGAGCAGTACTTC. Translated, it gives CASSIQGASKNEQYF.